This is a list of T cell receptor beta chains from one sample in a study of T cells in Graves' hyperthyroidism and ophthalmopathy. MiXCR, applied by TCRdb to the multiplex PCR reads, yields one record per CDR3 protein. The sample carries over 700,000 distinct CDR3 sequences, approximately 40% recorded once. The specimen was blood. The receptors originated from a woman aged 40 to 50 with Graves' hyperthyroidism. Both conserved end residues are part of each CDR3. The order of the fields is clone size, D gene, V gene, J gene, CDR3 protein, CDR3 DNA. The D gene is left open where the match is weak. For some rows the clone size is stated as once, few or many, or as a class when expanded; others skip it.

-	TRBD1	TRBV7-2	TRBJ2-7	CASSSRQGSNEQYF	TGTGCCAGCAGCTCCCGACAGGGTTCTAACGAGCAGTACTTC
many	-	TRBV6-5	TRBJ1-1	CASSYSTVMNTEAFF	TGTGCCAGCAGTTACTCGACAGTCATGAACACTGAAGCTTTCTTT
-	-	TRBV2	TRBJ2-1	CASSGPPPSGPLGLNEQFF	TGTGCCAGCAGTGGTCCCCCCCCCTCCGGGCCCTTGGGGTTAAATGAGCAGTTCTTC
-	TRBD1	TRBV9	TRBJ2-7	CASSRKRLARTGSIYEQYF	TGTGCCAGCAGCCGTAAACGACTGGCCCGGACAGGGTCGATCTACGAGCAGTACTTC
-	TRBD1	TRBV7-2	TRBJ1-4	CASSLGVYGTGVEKLFF	TGTGCCAGCAGCCTGGGGGTTTATGGGACAGGGGTTGAAAAACTGTTTTTT
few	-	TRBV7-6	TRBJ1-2	CASSLEARGGANGYTF	TGTGCCAGCAGCTTAGAGGCTCGGGGTGGCGCGAATGGCTACACCTTC
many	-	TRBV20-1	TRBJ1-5	CSAREEGWSNQPQHF	TGCAGTGCTAGGGAGGAGGGATGGAGCAATCAGCCCCAGCATTTT
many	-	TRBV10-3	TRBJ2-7	CATSPAAYEQYF	TGTGCCACATCTCCGGCGGCCTACGAGCAGTACTTC
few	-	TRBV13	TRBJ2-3	CASSFGQFTDTQYF	TGTGCCAGCAGCTTCGGACAGTTCACAGATACGCAGTATTTT
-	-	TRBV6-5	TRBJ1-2	CASSYSGRPGNGYTF	TGTGCCAGCAGTTACTCGGGACGCCCGGGCAATGGCTACACCTTC
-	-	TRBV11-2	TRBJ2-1	CASSFRHGGNEQFF	TGTGCCAGCAGCTTCCGCCATGGGGGGAATGAGCAGTTCTTC
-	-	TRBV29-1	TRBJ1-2	CSVDDGGDGYTF	TGCAGCGTTGACGACGGGGGGGACGGCTACACCTTC
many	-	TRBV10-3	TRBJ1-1	CAITPADRNTEAFF	TGTGCCATCACCCCCGCGGACAGGAACACTGAAGCTTTCTTT
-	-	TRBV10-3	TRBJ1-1	CAISQGPVNEAFF	TGTGCCATCAGTCAGGGGCCCGTAAATGAAGCTTTCTTT
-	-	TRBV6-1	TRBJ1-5	CASSELTLSNQPQHF	TGTGCCAGCAGTGAATTGACGCTCAGCAATCAGCCCCAGCATTTT
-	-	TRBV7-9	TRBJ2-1	CASSLISANYNEQFF	TGTGCCAGCAGCTTAATCTCGGCTAACTACAATGAGCAGTTCTTC
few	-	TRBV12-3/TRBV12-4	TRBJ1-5	CASSPTDTMHQPQHF	TGTGCCAGCTCCCCGACGGACACTATGCATCAGCCCCAGCATTTT
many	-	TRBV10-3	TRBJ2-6	CAISDQGEAGANVLTF	TGTGCCATCAGTGACCAGGGAGAGGCTGGGGCCAACGTCCTGACTTTC
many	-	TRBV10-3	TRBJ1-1	CAISEGVNTEAFF	TGTGCCATCAGTGAGGGGGTGAACACTGAAGCTTTCTTT
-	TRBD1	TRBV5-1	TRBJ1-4	CASSQGGGDEKLFF	TGCGCCAGCAGTCAGGGGGGAGGCGATGAAAAACTGTTTTTT
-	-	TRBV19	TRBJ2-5	CASSARDPPGETQYF	TGTGCCAGTAGTGCCCGGGACCCACCTGGGGAGACCCAGTACTTC
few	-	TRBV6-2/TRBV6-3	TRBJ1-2	CASSLTYTKLNYGYTF	TGTGCCAGCAGTTTAACTTACACAAAACTCAACTATGGCTACACCTTC
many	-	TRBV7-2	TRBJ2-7	CASSWGREQYF	TGTGCCAGCAGCTGGGGCCGCGAGCAGTACTTC
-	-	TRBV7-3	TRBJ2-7	CASSGGQRDTQYF	TGTGCCAGCAGCGGCGGACAGCGGGATACGCAGTACTTC
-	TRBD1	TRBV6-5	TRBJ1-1	CASSLRTGREAFF	TGTGCCAGCAGTCTTAGGACAGGCCGTGAAGCTTTCTTT
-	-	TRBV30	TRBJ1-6	CAWSVFPGAGSPLHF	TGTGCCTGGAGTGTATTTCCGGGAGCAGGGTCACCCCTCCACTTT
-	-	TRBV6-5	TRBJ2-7	CASSLSAVGNYEQYF	TGTGCCAGCAGTTTATCAGCGGTGGGGAACTACGAGCAGTACTTC
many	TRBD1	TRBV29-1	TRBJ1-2	CSVALTGFYGYTF	TGCAGCGTCGCGTTGACAGGGTTCTATGGCTACACCTTC
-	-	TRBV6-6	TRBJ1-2	CASSYITAYGYTF	TGTGCCAGCAGTTACATTACAGCCTATGGCTACACCTTC
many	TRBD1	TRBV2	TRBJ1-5	CASSGTGTYGDPQHF	TGTGCCAGCAGTGGGACAGGGACTTACGGGGATCCCCAGCATTTT
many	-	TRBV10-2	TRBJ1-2	CASSGLGTGYTF	TGCGCCAGCAGTGGGCTGGGGACTGGCTACACCTTC
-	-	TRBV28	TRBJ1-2	CASSLPRPPQNYGYTF	TGTGCCAGCAGTTTACCTCGGCCCCCGCAGAACTATGGCTACACCTTC
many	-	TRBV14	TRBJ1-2	CASSEVGSTSGYTF	TGTGCCAGCAGCGAGGTGGGTTCGACGAGTGGCTACACCTTC
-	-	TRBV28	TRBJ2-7	CASSFGGQDYEQYF	TGTGCCAGCAGTTTTGGGGGACAAGACTACGAGCAGTACTTC
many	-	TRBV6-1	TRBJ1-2	CASSERGFGYTF	TGTGCCAGCAGTGAACGGGGGTTTGGCTACACCTTC
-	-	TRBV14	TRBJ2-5	CASSQERTGRMETQYF	TGTGCCAGCAGCCAAGAGAGGACGGGCCGTATGGAGACCCAGTACTTC
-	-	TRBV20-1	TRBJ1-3	CSATDTTGNTIYF	TGCAGTGCTACAGACACCACTGGAAACACCATATATTTT
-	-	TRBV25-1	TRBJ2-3	CASSEFEGNTDTQYF	TGTGCCAGCAGTGAATTTGAAGGCAACACAGATACGCAGTATTTT
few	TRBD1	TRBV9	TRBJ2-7	CASRPGADRVVQYF	TGTGCCAGCAGACCGGGGGCGGACAGGGTTGTGCAGTACTTC
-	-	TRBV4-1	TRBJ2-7	CASSQVPRVGYEQYF	TGCGCCAGCAGCCAAGTCCCTAGGGTGGGCTACGAGCAGTACTTC
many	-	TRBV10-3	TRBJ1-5	CAISRQGNNQPQHF	TGTGCCATCAGTCGGCAGGGCAACAATCAGCCCCAGCATTTT
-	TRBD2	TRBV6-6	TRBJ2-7	CASQAGTIHYEQYF	TGTGCCAGCCAAGCAGGGACTATCCACTACGAGCAGTACTTC
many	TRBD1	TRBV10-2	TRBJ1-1	CASSEIRFGRQGYGEAFF	TGCGCCAGCAGTGAGATACGCTTTGGTCGACAGGGGTATGGTGAAGCTTTCTTT
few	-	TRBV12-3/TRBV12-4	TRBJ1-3	CASSPTGTSRNTIYF	TGTGCCAGCAGTCCGACCGGGACTTCTAGAAACACCATATATTTT
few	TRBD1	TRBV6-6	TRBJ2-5	CASSYGTGGFATQYF	TGTGCCAGCAGTTACGGGACAGGGGGGTTCGCGACCCAGTACTTC
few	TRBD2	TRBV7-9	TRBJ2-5	CASSLPYTELAGEETQYF	TGTGCCAGCAGCTTACCCTATACTGAACTAGCGGGAGAGGAGACCCAGTACTTC
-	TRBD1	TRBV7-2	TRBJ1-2	CASRPRDRDNYGYTF	TGTGCCAGCAGACCGCGGGACAGGGATAACTATGGCTACACCTTC
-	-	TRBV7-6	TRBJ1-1	CASSLVGLSIRGTEAFF	TGTGCCAGCAGCCTTGTAGGGTTGAGTATTAGGGGCACTGAAGCTTTCTTT
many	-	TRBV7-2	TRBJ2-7	CASSSEGRPYEQYF	TGTGCCAGCAGCTCGGAGGGACGGCCGTACGAGCAGTACTTC
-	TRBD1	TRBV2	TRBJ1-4	CASSEAGGAVTNEKLFF	TGTGCCAGCAGTGAAGCAGGGGGCGCGGTAACTAATGAAAAACTGTTTTTT
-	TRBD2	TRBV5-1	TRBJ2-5	CASSLWDSGRETQYF	TGCGCCAGCAGCTTGTGGGATAGCGGGAGAGAGACCCAGTACTTC
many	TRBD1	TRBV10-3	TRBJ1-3	CAIRGTEGSAIYF	TGTGCCATCAGAGGGACAGAAGGTAGCGCCATATATTTT
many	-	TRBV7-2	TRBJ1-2	CASSLDRGINYGYTF	TGTGCCAGCAGCTTAGATCGAGGGATAAACTATGGCTACACCTTC